This T cell receptor beta chain emerged from a study of immune evolution from preneoplasia to lung adenocarcinoma. Study context: HLA loss of heterozygosity: roughly 6.4% AIS, roughly 15% MIA, over 30% ADC, none AAH.

H&E slides confirmed each diagnosis, reviewed by two pathologists independently. Germline V gene data show CDR1 as MDHEN and CDR2 as SYDVKM. J was trimmed by 4 bases and V by 5 bases; bases with no gene match: 13. The CDR3 has 16 residues. Sequencing was performed with immunoSEQ multiplex PCR; in TCRdb, only in-frame clones are kept and a portion is missing. The data show more than 25,000 clones, with roughly 70% seen just once and approximately 5% held by the top ten. General observations from the study: Highest clonality occurred in KRAS-mutant, not EGFR-mutant or double wild-type, nodules. From normal lung to invasive adenocarcinoma, top clone frequencies appeared to decrease.

This clone is a singleton in its sample. Its target is not known. This sequence joins TRBV28 and TRBJ1-2, with TRBD1 identical over 7 bases. The sample was FFPE invasive lung adenocarcinoma tissue. The receptor's source is a person between 60 and 70 years old with invasive lung adenocarcinoma. Some clones in this sample may be carry-over from other donors' samples. CDR3 nucleotides: TGTGCCAGCAGTCTGGGGGGGACCGGGACAGTCTATGGCTACACCTTC. Translated, it gives CASSLGGTGTVYGYTF.